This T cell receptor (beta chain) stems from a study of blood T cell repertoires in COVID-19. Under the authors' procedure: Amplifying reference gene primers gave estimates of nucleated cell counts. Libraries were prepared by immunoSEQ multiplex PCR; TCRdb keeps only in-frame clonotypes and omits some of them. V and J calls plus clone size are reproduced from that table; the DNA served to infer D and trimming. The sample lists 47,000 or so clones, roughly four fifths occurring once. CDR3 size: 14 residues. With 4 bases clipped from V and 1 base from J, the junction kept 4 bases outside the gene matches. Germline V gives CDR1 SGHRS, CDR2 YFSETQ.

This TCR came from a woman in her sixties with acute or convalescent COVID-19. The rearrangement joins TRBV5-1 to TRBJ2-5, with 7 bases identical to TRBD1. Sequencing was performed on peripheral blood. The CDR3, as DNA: TGCGCCAGCAGCATGAACAGGGGCCAAGAGACCCAGTACTTC. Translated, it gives CASSMNRGQETQYF.